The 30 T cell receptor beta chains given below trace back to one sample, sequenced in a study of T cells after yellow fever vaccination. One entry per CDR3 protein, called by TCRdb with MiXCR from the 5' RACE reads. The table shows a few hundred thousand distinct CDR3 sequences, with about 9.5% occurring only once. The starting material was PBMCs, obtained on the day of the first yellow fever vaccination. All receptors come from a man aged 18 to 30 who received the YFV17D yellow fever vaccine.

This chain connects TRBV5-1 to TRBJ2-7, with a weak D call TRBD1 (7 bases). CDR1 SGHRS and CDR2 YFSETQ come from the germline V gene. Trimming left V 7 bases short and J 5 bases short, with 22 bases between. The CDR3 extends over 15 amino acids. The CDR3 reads CASSGGTVRGHEQYF. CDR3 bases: TGCGCCAGCTCTGGGGGGACAGTCCGCGGCCACGAGCAGTACTTC.

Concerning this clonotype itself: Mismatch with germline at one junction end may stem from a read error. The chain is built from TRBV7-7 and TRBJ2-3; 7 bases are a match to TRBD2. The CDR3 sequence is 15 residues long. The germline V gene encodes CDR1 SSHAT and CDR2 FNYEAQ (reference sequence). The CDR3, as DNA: TGTGCTAGCAGCCCCTTAGCGGGTGCGGCAGATACGCAGTATTTT. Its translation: CASSPLAGAADTQYF.

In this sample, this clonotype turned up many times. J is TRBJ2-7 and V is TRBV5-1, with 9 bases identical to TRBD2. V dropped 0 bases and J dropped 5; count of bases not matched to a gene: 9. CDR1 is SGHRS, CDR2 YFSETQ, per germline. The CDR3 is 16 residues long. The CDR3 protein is CASSLEVGGLAHEQYF. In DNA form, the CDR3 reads TGCGCCAGCAGCTTGGAAGTGGGGGGACTAGCCCACGAGCAGTACTTC. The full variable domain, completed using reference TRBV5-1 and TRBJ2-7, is KAGVTQTPRYLIKTRGQQVTLSCSPISGHRSVSWYQQTPGQGLQFLFEYFSETQRNKGNFPGRFSGRQFSNSRSEMNVSTLELGDSALYLCASSLEVGGLAHEQYFGPGTRLTVT.

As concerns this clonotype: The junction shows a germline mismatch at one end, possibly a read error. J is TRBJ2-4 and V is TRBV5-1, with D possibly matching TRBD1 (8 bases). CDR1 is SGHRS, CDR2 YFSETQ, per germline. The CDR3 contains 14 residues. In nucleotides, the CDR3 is TGCGCCAGCAGGTTGGACAGGGAGGGAAACATTCAGTACTTC. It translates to CASRLDREGNIQYF.

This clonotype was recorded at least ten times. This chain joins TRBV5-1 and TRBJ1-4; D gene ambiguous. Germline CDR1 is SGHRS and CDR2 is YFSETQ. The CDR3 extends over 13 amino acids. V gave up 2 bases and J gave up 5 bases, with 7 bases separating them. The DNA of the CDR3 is TGCGCCAGCAGCTTAGCGGGGAATGAAAAACTGTTTTTT. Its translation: CASSLAGNEKLFF. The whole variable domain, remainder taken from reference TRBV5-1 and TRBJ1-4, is KAGVTQTPRYLIKTRGQQVTLSCSPISGHRSVSWYQQTPGQGLQFLFEYFSETQRNKGNFPGRFSGRQFSNSRSEMNVSTLELGDSALYLCASSLAGNEKLFFGSGTQLSVL.

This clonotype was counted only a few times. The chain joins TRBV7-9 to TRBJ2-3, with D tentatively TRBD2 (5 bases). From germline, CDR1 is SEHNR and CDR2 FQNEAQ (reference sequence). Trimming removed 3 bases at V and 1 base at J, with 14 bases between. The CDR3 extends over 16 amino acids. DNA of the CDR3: TGTGCCAGCAGCTTTTATACGGACTCCCGCACAGATACGCAGTATTTT. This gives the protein CASSFYTDSRTDTQYF.

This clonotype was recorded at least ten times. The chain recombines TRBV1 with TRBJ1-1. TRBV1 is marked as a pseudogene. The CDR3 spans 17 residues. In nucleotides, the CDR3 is TGCACCAGCAGCCAAGATCTCTCGGCCAGGATGAACACTGAAGCTTTCTTT. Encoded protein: CTSSQDLSARMNTEAFF.

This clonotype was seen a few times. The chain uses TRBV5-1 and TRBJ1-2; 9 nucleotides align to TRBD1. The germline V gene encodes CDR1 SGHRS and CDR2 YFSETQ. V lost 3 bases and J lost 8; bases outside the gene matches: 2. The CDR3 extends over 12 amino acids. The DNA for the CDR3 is TGCGCCAGCAGCTGGGACAGGGAAGGCTACACCTTC. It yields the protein CASSWDREGYTF.

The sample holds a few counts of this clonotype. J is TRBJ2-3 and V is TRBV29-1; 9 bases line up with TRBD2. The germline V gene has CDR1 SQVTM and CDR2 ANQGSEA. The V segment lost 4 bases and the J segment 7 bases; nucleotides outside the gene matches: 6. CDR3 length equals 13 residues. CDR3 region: CSVVVTSGYTQYF. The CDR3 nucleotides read TGCAGCGTTGTAGTGACTAGCGGTTATACGCAGTATTTT.

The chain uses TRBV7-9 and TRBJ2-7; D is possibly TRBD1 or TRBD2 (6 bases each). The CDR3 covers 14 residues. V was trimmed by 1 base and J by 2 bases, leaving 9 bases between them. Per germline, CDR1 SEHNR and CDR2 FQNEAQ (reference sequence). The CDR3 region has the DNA TGTGCCAGCAGCTTAGTTGGGGGGCCCTACGAGCAGTACGTC. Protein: CASSLVGGPYEQYV.

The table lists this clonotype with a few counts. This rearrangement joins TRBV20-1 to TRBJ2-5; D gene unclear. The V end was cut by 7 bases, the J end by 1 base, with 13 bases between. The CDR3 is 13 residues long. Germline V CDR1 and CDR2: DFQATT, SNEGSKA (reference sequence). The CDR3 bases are TGCAGTGTCACAAGGAGCCCCCAAGAGACCCAGTACTTC. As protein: CSVTRSPQETQYF.

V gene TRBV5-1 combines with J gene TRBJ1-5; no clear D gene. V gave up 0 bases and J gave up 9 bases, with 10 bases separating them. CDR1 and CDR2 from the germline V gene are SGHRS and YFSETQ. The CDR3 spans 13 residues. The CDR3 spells CASSLGEDMPQHF. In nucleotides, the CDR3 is TGCGCCAGCAGCTTGGGAGAGGATATGCCCCAGCATTTT.

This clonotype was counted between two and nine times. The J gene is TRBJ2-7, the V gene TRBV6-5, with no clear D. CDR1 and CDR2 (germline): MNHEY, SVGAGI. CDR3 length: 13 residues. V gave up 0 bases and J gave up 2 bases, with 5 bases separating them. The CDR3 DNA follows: TGTGCCAGCAGTTACTCGAAAACCTACGAGCAGTACTTC. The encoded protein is CASSYSKTYEQYF.

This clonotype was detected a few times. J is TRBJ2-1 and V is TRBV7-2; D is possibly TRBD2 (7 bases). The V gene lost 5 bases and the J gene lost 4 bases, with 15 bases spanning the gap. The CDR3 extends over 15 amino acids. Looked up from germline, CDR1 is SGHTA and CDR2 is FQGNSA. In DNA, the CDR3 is TGTGCCAGCAGCCGCGGGGGCGGGAAATACAATGAGCAGTTCTTC. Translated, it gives CASSRGGGKYNEQFF.

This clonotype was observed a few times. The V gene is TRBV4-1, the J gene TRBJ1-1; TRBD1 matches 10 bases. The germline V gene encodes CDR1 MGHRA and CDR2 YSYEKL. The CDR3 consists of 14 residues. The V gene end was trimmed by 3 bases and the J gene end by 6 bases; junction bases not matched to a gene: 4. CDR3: CASSHETGGPEAFF. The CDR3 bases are TGCGCCAGCAGCCACGAGACAGGGGGCCCTGAAGCTTTCTTT.

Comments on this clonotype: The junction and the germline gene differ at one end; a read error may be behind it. The CDR3 nucleotides are TGTGCCAGCGGCTTAGTTCCGGGTGGTAATTCACCCCTCCACTTT. It yields the protein CASGLVPGGNSPLHF. The V gene is TRBV7-9, the J gene TRBJ1-6; D call uncertain. The germline V gene has CDR1 SEHNR and CDR2 FQNEAQ (reference sequence). CDR3 size: 15 residues.

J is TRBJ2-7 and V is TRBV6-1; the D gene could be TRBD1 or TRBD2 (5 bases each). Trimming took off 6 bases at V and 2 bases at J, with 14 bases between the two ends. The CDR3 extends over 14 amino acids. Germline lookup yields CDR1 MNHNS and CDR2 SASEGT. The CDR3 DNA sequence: TGTGCCAGCAGCCCGGGACCTTCTCCCTACGAGCAGTACGTC. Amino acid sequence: CASSPGPSPYEQYV.

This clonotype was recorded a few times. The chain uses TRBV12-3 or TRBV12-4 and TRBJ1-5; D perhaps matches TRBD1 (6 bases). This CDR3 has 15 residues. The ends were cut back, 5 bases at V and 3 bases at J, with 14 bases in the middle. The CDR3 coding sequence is TGTGCCAGCAGTCGTGGGGGGCCGACCAATCAGCCCCAGCATTTT. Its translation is CASSRGGPTNQPQHF.

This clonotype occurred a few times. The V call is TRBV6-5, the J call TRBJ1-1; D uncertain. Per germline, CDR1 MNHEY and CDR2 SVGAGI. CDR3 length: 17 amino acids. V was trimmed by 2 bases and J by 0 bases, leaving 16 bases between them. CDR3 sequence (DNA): TGTGCCAGCAGTTACGGGTCCGAGGGATCGGTGAACACTGAAGCTTTCTTT. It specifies CASSYGSEGSVNTEAFF.

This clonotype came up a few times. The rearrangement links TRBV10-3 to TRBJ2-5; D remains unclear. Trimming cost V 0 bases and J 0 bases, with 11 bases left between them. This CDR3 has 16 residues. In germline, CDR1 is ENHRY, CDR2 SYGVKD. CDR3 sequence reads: CAISESLGFDQETQYF. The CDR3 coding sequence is TGTGCCATCAGTGAGTCGCTAGGGTTCGACCAAGAGACCCAGTACTTC.

The CDR3 here is CASSYSEKSPEAFF. CDR3 nucleotide sequence: TGTGCCAGCAGTTACTCGGAGAAAAGCCCTGAAGCTTTCTTT. This sequence joins TRBV6-5 and TRBJ1-1, with unresolved D. Per the germline V gene, CDR1 is MNHEY and CDR2 is SVGAGI. CDR3 size: 14 residues. The V gene lost 0 bases and the J gene lost 6 bases, with 11 bases spanning the gap.

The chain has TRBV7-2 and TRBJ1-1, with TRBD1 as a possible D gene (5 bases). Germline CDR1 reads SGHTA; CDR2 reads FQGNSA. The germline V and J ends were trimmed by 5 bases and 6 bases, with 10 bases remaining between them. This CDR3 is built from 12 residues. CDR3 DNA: TGTGCCAGCAGCCGAACGACAGCTGAAGCTTTCTTT. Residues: CASSRTTAEAFF.

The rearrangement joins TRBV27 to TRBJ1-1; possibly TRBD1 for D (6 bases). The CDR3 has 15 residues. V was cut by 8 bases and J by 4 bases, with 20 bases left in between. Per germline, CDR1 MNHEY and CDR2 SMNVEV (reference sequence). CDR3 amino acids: CASFSVLGAATEAFF. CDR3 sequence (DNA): TGTGCCAGCTTCTCCGTTTTGGGGGCGGCCACTGAAGCTTTCTTT.

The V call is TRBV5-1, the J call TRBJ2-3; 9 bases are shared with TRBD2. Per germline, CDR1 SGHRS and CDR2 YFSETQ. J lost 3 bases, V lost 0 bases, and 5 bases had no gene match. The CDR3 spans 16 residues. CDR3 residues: CASSLARGGATDTQYF. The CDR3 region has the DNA TGCGCCAGCAGCTTGGCGCGGGGGGGCGCGACAGATACGCAGTATTTT.

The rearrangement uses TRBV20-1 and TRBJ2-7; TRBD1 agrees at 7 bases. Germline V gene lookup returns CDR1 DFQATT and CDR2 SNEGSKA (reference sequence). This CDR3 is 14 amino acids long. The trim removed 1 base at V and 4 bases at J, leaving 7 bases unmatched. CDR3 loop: CSARGQGSNYEQYF. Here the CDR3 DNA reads TGCAGTGCTAGAGGACAGGGATCCAATTACGAGCAGTACTTC.

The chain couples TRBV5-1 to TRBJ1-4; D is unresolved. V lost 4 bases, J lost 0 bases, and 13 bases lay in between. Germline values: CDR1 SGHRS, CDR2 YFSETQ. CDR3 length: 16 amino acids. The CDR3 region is CASSPAFLATNEKLFF. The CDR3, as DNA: TGCGCCAGCAGCCCTGCGTTCCTTGCAACTAATGAAAAACTGTTTTTT.

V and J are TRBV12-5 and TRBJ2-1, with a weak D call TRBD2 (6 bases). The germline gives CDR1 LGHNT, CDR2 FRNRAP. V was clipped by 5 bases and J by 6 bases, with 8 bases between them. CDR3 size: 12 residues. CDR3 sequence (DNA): TGTGCTAGTGGTCTGACTAGCAATGAGCAGTTCTTC. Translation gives CASGLTSNEQFF.

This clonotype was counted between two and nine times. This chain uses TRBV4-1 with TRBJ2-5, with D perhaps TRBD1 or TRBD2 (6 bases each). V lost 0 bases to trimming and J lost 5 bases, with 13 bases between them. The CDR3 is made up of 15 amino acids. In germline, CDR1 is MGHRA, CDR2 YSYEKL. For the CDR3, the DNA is TGCGCCAGCAGCCAAGATAACGGGGGCCGGGAGACCCAGTACTTC. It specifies CASSQDNGGRETQYF.

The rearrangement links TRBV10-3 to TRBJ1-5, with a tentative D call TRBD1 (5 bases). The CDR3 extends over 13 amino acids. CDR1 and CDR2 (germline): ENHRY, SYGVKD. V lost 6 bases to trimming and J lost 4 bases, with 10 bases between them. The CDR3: CAISREENQPQHF. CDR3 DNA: TGTGCCATCAGCAGGGAGGAGAATCAGCCCCAGCATTTT.

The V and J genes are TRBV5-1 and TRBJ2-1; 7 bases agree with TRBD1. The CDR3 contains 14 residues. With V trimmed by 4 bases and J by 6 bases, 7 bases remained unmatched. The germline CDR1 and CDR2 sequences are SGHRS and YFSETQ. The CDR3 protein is CASSPTGSSNEQFF. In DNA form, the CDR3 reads TGCGCCAGCAGCCCGACAGGGTCTAGCAATGAGCAGTTCTTC. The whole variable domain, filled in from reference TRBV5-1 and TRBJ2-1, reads KAGVTQTPRYLIKTRGQQVTLSCSPISGHRSVSWYQQTPGQGLQFLFEYFSETQRNKGNFPGRFSGRQFSNSRSEMNVSTLELGDSALYLCASSPTGSSNEQFFGPGTRLTVL.